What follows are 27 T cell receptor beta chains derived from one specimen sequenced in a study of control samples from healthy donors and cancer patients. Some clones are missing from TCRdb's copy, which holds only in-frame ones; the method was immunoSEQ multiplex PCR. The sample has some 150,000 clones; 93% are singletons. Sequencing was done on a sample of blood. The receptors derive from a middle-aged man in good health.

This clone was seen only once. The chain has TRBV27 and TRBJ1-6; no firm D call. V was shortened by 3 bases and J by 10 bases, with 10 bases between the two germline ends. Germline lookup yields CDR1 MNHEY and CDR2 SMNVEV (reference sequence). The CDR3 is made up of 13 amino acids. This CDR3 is CASSFQPRSPLHF. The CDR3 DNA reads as TGTGCCAGCAGTTTTCAGCCTCGGTCACCCCTCCACTTT.

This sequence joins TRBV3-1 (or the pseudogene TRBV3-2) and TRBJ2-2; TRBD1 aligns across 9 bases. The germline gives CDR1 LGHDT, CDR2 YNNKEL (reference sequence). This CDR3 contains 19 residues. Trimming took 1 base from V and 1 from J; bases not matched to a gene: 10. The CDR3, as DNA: TGTGCCAGCAGCCAAGGAGAAAACAGGGGGCACGGGAACACCGGGGAGCTGTTTTTT. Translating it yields CASSQGENRGHGNTGELFF.

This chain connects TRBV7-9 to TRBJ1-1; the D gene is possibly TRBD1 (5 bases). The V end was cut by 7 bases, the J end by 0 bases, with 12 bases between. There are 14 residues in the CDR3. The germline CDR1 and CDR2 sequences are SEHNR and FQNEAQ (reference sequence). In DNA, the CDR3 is TGTGCCAGCAACCCGGGACGGTTGAACACTGAAGCTTTCTTT. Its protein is CASNPGRLNTEAFF.

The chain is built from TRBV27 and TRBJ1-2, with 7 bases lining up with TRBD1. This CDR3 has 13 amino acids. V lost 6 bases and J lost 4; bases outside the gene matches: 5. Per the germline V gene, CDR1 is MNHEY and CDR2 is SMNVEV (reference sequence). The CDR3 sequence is CASSLGQAYGYTF. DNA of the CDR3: TGTGCCAGCAGCCTCGGACAGGCCTATGGCTACACCTTC.

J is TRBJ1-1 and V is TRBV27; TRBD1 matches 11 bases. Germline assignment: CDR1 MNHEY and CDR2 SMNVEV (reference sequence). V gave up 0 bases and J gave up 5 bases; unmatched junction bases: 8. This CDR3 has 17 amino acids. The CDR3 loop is CASSLSGQGARGTEAFF. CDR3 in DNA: TGTGCCAGCAGTTTATCCGGACAGGGGGCGCGGGGAACTGAAGCTTTCTTT.

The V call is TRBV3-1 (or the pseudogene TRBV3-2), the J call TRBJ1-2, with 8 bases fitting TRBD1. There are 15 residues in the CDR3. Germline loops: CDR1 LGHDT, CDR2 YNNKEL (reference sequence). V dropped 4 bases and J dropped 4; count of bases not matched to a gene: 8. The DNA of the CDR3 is TGTGCCAGCAGCCGGTTGGACAGGGTCGGCTATGGCTACACCTTC. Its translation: CASSRLDRVGYGYTF.

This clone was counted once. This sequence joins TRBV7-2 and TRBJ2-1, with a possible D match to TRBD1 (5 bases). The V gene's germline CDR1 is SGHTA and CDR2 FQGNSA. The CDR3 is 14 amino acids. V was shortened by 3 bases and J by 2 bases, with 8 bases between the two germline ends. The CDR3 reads CASSFRQTYNEQFF. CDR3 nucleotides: TGTGCCAGCAGCTTCCGACAGACCTACAATGAGCAGTTCTTC.

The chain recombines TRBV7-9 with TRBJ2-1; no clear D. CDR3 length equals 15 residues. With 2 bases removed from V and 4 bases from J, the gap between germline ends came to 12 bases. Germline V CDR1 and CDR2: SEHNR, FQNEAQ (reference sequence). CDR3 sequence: CASSLIGPLYNEQFF. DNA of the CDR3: TGTGCCAGCAGCTTAATCGGACCTTTATACAATGAGCAGTTCTTC.

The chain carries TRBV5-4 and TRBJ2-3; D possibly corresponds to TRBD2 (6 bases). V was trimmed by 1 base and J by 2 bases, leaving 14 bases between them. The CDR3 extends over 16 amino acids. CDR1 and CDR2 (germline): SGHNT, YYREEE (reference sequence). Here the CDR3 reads CASSLKREIPTDTQYF. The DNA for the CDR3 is TGTGCCAGCAGCTTGAAACGGGAGATCCCCACAGATACGCAGTATTTT.

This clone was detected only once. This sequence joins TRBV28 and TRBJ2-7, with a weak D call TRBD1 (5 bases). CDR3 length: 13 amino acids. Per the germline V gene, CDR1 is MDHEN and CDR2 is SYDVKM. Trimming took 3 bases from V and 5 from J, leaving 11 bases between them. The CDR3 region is CASSFQGRDEQYF. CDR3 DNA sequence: TGTGCCAGCAGTTTCCAGGGAAGAGACGAGCAGTACTTC.

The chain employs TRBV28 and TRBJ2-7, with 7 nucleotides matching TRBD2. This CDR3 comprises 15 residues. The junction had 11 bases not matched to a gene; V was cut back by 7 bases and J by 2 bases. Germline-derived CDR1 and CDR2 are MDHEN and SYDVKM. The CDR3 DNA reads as TGTGCCAGCACCCGGGGCGGGAGCCCCACCTACGAGCAGTACTTC. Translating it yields CASTRGGSPTYEQYF.

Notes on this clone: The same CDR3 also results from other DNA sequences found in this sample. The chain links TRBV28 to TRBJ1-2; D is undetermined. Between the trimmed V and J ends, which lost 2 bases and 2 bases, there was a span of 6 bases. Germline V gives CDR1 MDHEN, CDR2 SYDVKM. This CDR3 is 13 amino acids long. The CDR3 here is CASSLGVNYGYTF. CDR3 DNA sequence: TGTGCCAGCAGTTTAGGGGTCAACTATGGCTACACCTTC.

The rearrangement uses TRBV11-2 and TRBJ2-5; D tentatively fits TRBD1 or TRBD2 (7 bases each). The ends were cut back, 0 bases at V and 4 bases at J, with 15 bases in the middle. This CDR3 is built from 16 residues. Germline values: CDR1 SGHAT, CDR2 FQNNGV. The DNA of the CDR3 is TGTGCCAGCAGCTTAGATCAGACAGGGAGGGGAGAGACCCAGTACTTC. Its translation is CASSLDQTGRGETQYF.

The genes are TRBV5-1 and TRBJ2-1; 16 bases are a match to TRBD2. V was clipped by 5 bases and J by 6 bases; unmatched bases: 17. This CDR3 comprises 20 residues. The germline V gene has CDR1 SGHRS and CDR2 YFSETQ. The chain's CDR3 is CASSSSGTSGRAAQGNEQFF. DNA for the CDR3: TGCGCCAGCAGTTCTTCCGGGACTAGCGGGAGGGCCGCACAGGGCAATGAGCAGTTCTTC. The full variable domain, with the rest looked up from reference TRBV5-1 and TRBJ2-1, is KAGVTQTPRYLIKTRGQQVTLSCSPISGHRSVSWYQQTPGQGLQFLFEYFSETQRNKGNFPGRFSGRQFSNSRSEMNVSTLELGDSALYLCASSSSGTSGRAAQGNEQFFGPGTRLTVL.

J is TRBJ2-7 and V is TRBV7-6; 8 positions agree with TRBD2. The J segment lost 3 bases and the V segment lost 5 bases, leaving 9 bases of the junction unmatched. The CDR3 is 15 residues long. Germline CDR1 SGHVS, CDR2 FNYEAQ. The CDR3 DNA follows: TGTGCCAGCAGCATGACTGACGGGACTAGCTACGAGCAGTACTTC. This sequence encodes CASSMTDGTSYEQYF.

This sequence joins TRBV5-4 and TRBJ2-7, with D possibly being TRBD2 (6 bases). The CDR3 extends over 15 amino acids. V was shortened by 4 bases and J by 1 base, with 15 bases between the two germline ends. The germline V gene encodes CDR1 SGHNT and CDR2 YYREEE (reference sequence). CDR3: CASSLSGSNSYEQYF. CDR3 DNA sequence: TGTGCCAGCAGCCTGTCCGGGAGTAATTCCTACGAGCAGTACTTC.

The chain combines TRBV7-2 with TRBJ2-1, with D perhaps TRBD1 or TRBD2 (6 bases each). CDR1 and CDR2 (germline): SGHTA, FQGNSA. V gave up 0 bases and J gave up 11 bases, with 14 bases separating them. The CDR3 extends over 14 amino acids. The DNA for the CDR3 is TGTGCCAGCAGCTTAGCGATCGGGGGCGGCCAGCAGTTCTTC. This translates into CASSLAIGGGQQFF.

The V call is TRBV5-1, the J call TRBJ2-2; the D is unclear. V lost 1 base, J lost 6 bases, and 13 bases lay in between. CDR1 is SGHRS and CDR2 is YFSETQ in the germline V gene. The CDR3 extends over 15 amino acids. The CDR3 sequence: CASSLKDREAGELFF. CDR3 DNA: TGCGCCAGCAGCTTGAAGGATCGAGAGGCCGGGGAGCTGTTTTTT.

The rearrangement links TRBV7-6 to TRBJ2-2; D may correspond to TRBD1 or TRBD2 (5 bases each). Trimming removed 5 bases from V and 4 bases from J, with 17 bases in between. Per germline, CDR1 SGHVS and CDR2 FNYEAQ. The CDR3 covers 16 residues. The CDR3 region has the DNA TGTGCCAGCAGCGACGGACGGGCAGGGACCACCGGGGAGCTGTTTTTT. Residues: CASSDGRAGTTGELFF.

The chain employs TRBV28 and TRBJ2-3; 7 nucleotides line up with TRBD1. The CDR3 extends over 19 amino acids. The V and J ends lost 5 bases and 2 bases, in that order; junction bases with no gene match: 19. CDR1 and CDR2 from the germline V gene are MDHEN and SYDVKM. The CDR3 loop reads CASSTRTGGRGTNTDTQYF. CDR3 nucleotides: TGTGCCAGCAGTACGCGGACAGGAGGAAGGGGGACCAACACAGATACGCAGTATTTT. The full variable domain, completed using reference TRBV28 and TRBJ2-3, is DVKVTQSSRYLVKRTGEKVFLECVQDMDHENMFWYRQDPGLGLRLIYFSYDVKMKEKGDIPEGYSVSREKKERFSLILESASTNQTSMYLCASSTRTGGRGTNTDTQYFGPGTRLTVL.

This CDR3 reads CASSLAYGGSGEQYF. The CDR3 region has the DNA TGCGCCAGCAGCTTGGCCTATGGCGGGAGCGGAGAGCAGTACTTC. V is TRBV5-1 and J is TRBJ2-7; 7 bases align to TRBD2. The ends lost 0 bases at V and 7 bases at J; junction bases unmatched: 10. Germline V gives CDR1 SGHRS, CDR2 YFSETQ. The CDR3 is made up of 15 amino acids.

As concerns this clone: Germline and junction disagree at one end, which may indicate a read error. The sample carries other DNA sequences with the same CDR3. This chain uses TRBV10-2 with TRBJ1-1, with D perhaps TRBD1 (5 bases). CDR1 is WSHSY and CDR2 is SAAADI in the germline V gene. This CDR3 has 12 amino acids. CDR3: CASNAGNAEAFF. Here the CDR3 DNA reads TGCGCCAGCAACGCAGGGAACGCTGAAGCTTTTTTT.

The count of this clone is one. The CDR3 protein is CASSSHDGTGPYNEQFF. As DNA, the CDR3 is TGTGCCAGCAGTTCGCACGACGGGACAGGACCCTACAATGAGCAGTTCTTC. V usage is TRBV27 and J usage is TRBJ2-1; 8 positions match TRBD1. The CDR3 extends over 17 amino acids. From germline, CDR1 is MNHEY and CDR2 SMNVEV (reference sequence). With V trimmed by 4 bases and J by 2 bases, 10 bases remained unmatched.

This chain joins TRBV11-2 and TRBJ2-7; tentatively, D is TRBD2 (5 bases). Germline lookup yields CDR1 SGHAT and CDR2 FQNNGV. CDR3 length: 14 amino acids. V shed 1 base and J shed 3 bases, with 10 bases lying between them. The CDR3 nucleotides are TGTGCCAGCAGCTTAGTCAGCGGTAACTACGAGCAGTACTTC. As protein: CASSLVSGNYEQYF.

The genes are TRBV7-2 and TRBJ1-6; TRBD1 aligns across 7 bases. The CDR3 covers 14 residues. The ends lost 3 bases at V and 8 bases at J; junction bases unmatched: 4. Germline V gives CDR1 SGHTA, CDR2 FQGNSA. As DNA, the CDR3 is TGTGCCAGCAGCTTGGACAGGAAGGATTCACCCCTCCACTTT. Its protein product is CASSLDRKDSPLHF. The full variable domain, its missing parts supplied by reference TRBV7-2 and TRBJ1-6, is GAGVSQSPSNKVTEKGKDVELRCDPISGHTALYWYRQSLGQGLEFLIYFQGNSAPDKSGLPSDRFSAERTGGSVSTLTIQRTQQEDSAVYLCASSLDRKDSPLHFGNGTRLTVT.

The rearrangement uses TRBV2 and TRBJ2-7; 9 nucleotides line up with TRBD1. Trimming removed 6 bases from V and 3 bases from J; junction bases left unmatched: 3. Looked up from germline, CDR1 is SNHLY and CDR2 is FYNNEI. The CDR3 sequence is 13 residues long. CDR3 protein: CASSGTGNYEQYF. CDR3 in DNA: TGTGCCAGCAGCGGGACAGGGAACTACGAGCAGTACTTC.

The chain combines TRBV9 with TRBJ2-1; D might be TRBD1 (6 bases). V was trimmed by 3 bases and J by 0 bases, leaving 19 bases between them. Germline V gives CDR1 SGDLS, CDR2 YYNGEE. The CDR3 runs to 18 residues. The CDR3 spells CASSAEPRGVSSYNEQFF. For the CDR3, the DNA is TGTGCCAGCAGCGCCGAACCCAGGGGCGTCAGCTCCTACAATGAGCAGTTCTTC.